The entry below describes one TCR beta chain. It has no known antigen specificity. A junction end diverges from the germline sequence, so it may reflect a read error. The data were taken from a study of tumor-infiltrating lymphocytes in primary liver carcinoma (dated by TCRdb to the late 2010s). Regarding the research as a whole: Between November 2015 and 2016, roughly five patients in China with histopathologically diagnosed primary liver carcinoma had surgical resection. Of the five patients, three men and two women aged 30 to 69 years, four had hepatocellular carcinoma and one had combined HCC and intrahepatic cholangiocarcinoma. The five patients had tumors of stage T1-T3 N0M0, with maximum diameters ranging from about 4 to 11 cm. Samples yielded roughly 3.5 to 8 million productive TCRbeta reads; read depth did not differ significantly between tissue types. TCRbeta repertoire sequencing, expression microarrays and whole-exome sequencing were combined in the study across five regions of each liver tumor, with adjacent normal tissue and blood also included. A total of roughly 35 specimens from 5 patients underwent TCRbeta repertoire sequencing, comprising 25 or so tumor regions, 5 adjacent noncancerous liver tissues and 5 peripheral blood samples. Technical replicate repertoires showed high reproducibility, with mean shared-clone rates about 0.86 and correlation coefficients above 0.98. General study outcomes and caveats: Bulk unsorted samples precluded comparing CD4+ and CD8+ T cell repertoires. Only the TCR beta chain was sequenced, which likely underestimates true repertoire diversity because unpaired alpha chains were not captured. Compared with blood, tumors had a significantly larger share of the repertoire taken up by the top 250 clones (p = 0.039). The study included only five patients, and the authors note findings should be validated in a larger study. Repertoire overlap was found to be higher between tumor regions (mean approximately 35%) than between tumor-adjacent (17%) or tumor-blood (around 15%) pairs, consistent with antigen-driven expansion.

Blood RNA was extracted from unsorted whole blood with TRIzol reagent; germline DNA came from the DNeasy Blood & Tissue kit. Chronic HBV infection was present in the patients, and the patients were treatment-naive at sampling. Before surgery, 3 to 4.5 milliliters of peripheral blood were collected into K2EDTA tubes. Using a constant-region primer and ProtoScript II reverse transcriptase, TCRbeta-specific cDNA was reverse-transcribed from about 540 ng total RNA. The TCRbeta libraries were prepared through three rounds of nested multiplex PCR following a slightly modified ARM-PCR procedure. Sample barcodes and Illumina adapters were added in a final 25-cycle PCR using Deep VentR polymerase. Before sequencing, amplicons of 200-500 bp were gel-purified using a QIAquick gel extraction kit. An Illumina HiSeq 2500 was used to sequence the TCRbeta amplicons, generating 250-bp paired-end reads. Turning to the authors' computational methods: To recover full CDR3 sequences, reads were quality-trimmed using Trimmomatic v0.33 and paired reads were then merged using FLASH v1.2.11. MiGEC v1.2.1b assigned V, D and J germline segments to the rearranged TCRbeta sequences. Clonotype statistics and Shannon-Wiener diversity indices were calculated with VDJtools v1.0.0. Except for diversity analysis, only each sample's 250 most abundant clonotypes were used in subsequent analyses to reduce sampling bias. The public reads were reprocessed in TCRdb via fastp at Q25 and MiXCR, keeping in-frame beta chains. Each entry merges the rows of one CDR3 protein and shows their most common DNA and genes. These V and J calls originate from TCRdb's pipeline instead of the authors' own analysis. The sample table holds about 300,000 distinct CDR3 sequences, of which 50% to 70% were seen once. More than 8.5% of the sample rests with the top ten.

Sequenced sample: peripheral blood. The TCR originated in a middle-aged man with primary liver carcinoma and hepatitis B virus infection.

The nucleotide sequence reads TGCGCCAGCAGCCAAGAACGGAGCGGGGATTACACTGAGCAGTTCTTC. Its coded protein is CASSQERSGDYTEQFF. This receptor chain uses TRBV4-3 and TRBJ2-1; 7 bases in the junction line up with TRBD2. Based on the germline V gene, the CDR1 and CDR2 sequences are LGHNA and YSLEER. Inclusive of the bounding cysteine and phenylalanine, the CDR3 is 16 residues long. Only CDR3 DNA remains: 48 bases, in frame from the first base.